A selection of T cell receptor beta chains follows, all from one sample in a study of CD8+ T cells in alopecia areata. Produced via immunoSEQ multiplex PCR; TCRdb's table is partial and in-frame only. The table includes 150,000 to 200,000 clones, roughly 70% detected once. Sequenced material: CD8+ T cells sorted from blood, taken at week 0. The receptors were gathered from a human donor with alopecia areata. The CDR3 runs from the conserved cysteine through the conserved F or W. A D gene is named only where the DNA matches it firmly. Clone size is given for some rows only: seen once, a few or many times, or a class if the clone is expanded.

abundance	v_gene	d_gene	j_gene	CDR3aa	CDR3nt
-	TRBV29-1	TRBD1	TRBJ2-3	CSVEGTGVYTDTQYF	TGCAGCGTTGAAGGGACAGGGGTCTACACAGATACGCAGTATTTT
-	TRBV29-1	TRBD1	TRBJ1-2	CSVGGQGATLYGYTF	TGCAGCGTTGGAGGGCAGGGGGCTACCCTCTATGGCTACACCTTC
once	TRBV7-2	TRBD1	TRBJ1-2	CASSSTLGQGYGYTF	TGTGCCAGCAGCTCCACCCTCGGACAGGGGTATGGCTACACCTTC
-	TRBV27	TRBD1	TRBJ1-2	CASSLRGRTGRSGYTF	TGTGCCAGCAGTTTAAGGGGCCGGACAGGGAGAAGCGGCTACACCTTC
few	TRBV30	-	TRBJ2-7	CAWKGAGQYF	TGTGCCTGGAAAGGAGCCGGGCAGTACTTC
few	TRBV30	-	TRBJ1-2	CAWSELYGYTF	TGTGCCTGGAGTGAGCTCTATGGCTACACCTTC
-	TRBV9	TRBD1	TRBJ2-7	CASSARPLGTELYEQYF	TGTGCCAGCAGCGCCCGCCCTCTCGGGACAGAACTGTACGAGCAGTACTTC
once	TRBV6-5	-	TRBJ1-1	CASIYGPEAFF	TGTGCCAGCATTTACGGGCCTGAAGCTTTCTTT
-	TRBV19	-	TRBJ1-5	CASSIVPGGGQPQHF	TGTGCCAGTAGTATAGTCCCGGGTGGAGGGCAGCCCCAGCATTTT
-	TRBV4-1	-	TRBJ2-5	CASSQGWTGFQETQYF	TGCGCCAGCAGCCAAGGTTGGACGGGCTTTCAAGAGACCCAGTACTTC
-	TRBV29-1	-	TRBJ2-2	CSVGGTGELFF	TGCAGCGTTGGCGGGACCGGGGAGCTGTTTTTT
-	TRBV18	TRBD2	TRBJ2-1	CASSPPGLADNEQFF	TGTGCCAGCTCACCACCGGGACTAGCGGACAATGAGCAGTTCTTC
-	TRBV7-2	TRBD1	TRBJ1-6	CASNGQGNSPLHF	TGTGCCAGCAACGGACAGGGGAATTCACCCCTCCACTTT
-	TRBV6-4	TRBD2	TRBJ2-1	CASSGVAGGNNEQFF	TGTGCCAGCAGTGGAGTAGCGGGGGGAAACAATGAGCAGTTCTTC
-	TRBV29-1	TRBD1	TRBJ2-5	CSVPVAWTGAETQYF	TGCAGCGTTCCCGTCGCTTGGACAGGGGCAGAGACCCAGTACTTC
-	TRBV5-1	-	TRBJ2-1	CASSSDYNEQFF	TGCGCCAGCAGCTCCGATTACAATGAGCAGTTCTTC
-	TRBV19	-	TRBJ1-6	CASSISASPLHF	TGTGCCAGTAGTATCAGTGCCTCACCCCTCCACTTT
-	TRBV19	-	TRBJ1-2	CASSIDGRGYTF	TGTGCCAGTAGTATAGATGGGAGAGGCTACACCTTC
-	TRBV7-9	-	TRBJ2-7	CASSPVSGRGWGEQYF	TGTGCCAGCAGCCCCGTTTCCGGCCGCGGGTGGGGAGAGCAGTACTTC
-	TRBV14	-	TRBJ2-1	CASSRYNEQFF	TGTGCCAGCAGCCGGTACAATGAGCAGTTCTTC
-	TRBV7-9	-	TRBJ1-5	CASSSEANQPQHF	TGTGCCAGCAGCTCCGAAGCTAATCAGCCCCAGCATTTT
-	TRBV6-5	-	TRBJ2-3	CASSYVQGTDTQYF	TGTGCCAGCAGTTACGTTCAGGGGACAGATACGCAGTATTTT
few	TRBV10-3	TRBD2	TRBJ2-1	CAISEPGLAGGLGFF	TGTGCCATCAGTGAGCCGGGACTAGCGGGGGGGCTTGGGTTCTTC
-	TRBV7-2	-	TRBJ2-3	CASSFILVTDTQYF	TGTGCCAGCAGCTTTATCCTTGTCACAGATACGCAGTATTTT
-	TRBV25-1	-	TRBJ1-1	CASSFAGQKNTEAFF	TGTGCCAGCAGTTTCGCCGGACAGAAGAACACTGAAGCTTTCTTT
-	TRBV4-2	-	TRBJ2-7	CASSQEGARTYEQYF	TGTGCCAGCAGCCAAGAGGGGGCGAGGACCTACGAGCAGTACTTC
-	TRBV7-9	-	TRBJ2-1	CASSSDFSYNEQFF	TGTGCCAGCAGCTCGGACTTTTCCTACAATGAGCAGTTCTTC
-	TRBV6-4	-	TRBJ2-1	CASSDPTSSYNEQFF	TGTGCCAGCAGTGACCCTACCTCCTCCTACAATGAGCAGTTCTTC
-	TRBV5-1	-	TRBJ2-6	CASSLKGAGANVLTF	TGCGCCAGCAGCCTCAAGGGTGCTGGGGCCAACGTCCTGACTTTC
few	TRBV13	-	TRBJ2-5	CASSLGEGNPTQYF	TGTGCCAGCAGCTTAGGCGAAGGGAACCCGACCCAGTACTTC
-	TRBV29-1	TRBD2	TRBJ2-7	CSVVWTSGANPYEQYF	TGCAGCGTTGTATGGACTAGCGGGGCCAATCCCTACGAGCAGTACTTC
-	TRBV29-1	-	TRBJ1-4	CSGWGGDNEKLFF	TGCAGCGGGTGGGGGGGCGATAATGAAAAACTGTTTTTT
once	TRBV4-1	-	TRBJ1-1	CASSQSSGTEAFF	TGCGCCAGCAGCCAATCCTCGGGGACTGAAGCTTTCTTT
-	TRBV2	-	TRBJ2-7	CASRATYEQYF	TGTGCCAGCAGGGCAACTTACGAGCAGTACTTC
few	TRBV6-1	-	TRBJ2-7	CASFSGEGSYEQYF	TGTGCCAGCTTCTCAGGGGAAGGCTCCTACGAGCAGTACTTC
-	TRBV12-5	-	TRBJ1-4	CASGFGAATNEKLFF	TGTGCTAGTGGTTTTGGGGCTGCAACTAATGAAAAACTGTTTTTT
-	TRBV29-1	-	TRBJ1-1	CSVEEQLEAFF	TGCAGCGTTGAAGAACAGCTTGAAGCTTTCTTT
-	TRBV9	TRBD1	TRBJ1-1	CASSAPQGIHTEAFF	TGTGCCAGCAGCGCACCACAGGGGATCCACACTGAAGCTTTCTTT
once	TRBV27	-	TRBJ2-5	CASSPNLWDGETQYF	TGTGCCAGCAGTCCCAATCTCTGGGATGGAGAGACCCAGTACTTC
-	TRBV13	-	TRBJ2-7	CASRFRRASPYEQYF	TGTGCCAGCAGGTTCCGGAGGGCATCTCCTTACGAGCAGTACTTC
few	TRBV27	-	TRBJ2-5	CASSSWGETQYF	TGTGCCAGCAGTTCCTGGGGGGAGACCCAGTACTTC
-	TRBV28	-	TRBJ1-6	CASSLAGNNSPLHF	TGTGCCAGCAGTTTGGCAGGCAATAATTCACCCCTCCACTTT
-	TRBV6-5	-	TRBJ1-1	CASGGWRTEAFF	TGTGCCAGCGGGGGTTGGAGGACTGAAGCTTTCTTT
-	TRBV5-6	-	TRBJ2-1	CASSLGVEQFF	TGTGCCAGCAGCTTAGGGGTTGAGCAGTTCTTC
-	TRBV30	-	TRBJ2-7	CAWSSADPYEQYF	TGTGCCTGGAGTTCCGCGGATCCCTACGAGCAGTACTTC
-	TRBV27	-	TRBJ1-5	CASSRGGASNQPQHF	TGTGCCAGCAGTAGGGGGGGAGCTAGCAATCAGCCCCAGCATTTT
-	TRBV4-1	-	TRBJ1-4	CASSLHGGESTNEKLFF	TGCGCCAGCAGCCTACACGGGGGAGAATCCACTAATGAAAAACTGTTTTTT
-	TRBV29-1	TRBD1	TRBJ2-7	CSVEDQGQETYEQYF	TGCAGCGTTGAAGATCAAGGACAGGAGACCTACGAGCAGTACTTC
-	TRBV5-1	-	TRBJ2-1	CASSLANRRAYNEQFF	TGCGCCAGCAGCTTGGCCAATCGCAGGGCCTACAATGAGCAGTTCTTC
once	TRBV14	TRBD1	TRBJ2-1	CASSHGTGEFSYNEQFF	TGTGCCAGCAGCCACGGGACAGGAGAGTTCTCCTACAATGAGCAGTTCTTC
-	TRBV27	-	TRBJ2-7	CASTQGPNHEQYF	TGTGCCAGCACTCAGGGTCCGAACCACGAGCAGTACTTC
-	TRBV12-5	-	TRBJ1-2	CASGHRNYGYTF	TGTGCTAGTGGCCACAGGAACTATGGCTACACCTTC
-	TRBV30	TRBD1	TRBJ2-1	CAWSGQGIYNEQFF	TGTGCCTGGAGTGGACAGGGGATCTACAATGAGCAGTTCTTC
-	TRBV6-5	TRBD1	TRBJ2-2	CASSRGTGDTGELFF	TGTGCCAGCAGTCGCGGGACAGGAGACACCGGGGAGCTGTTTTTT
-	TRBV4-1	-	TRBJ2-5	CASSQDPSGPGRVPRGQYF	TGCGCCAGCAGCCAAGATCCCAGCGGTCCGGGGCGGGTGCCAAGAGGCCAGTACTTC
few	TRBV7-9	-	TRBJ1-1	CASSLDQLEAFF	TGTGCCAGCAGCTTAGACCAACTTGAAGCTTTCTTT
-	TRBV27	-	TRBJ2-1	CASSLGSYNEQFF	TGTGCCAGCAGCCTGGGCTCCTACAATGAGCAGTTCTTC
-	TRBV29-1	TRBD1	TRBJ2-7	CSAWTGNSYEQYF	TGCAGCGCTTGGACAGGGAATTCCTACGAGCAGTACTTC
-	TRBV29-1	TRBD1	TRBJ2-7	CSVEDDRGYEQYF	TGCAGCGTTGAAGATGACAGGGGGTACGAGCAGTACTTC